The 22 T cell receptor beta chains in this list originate from one sample, sequenced in a study of T cell repertoires in cytomegalovirus infection. These receptors' antigens are unknown. TCRdb called the reads again in MiXCR, with one record for every CDR3 protein. The data show 300,000 or so distinct CDR3 sequences, 25% seen once. Sequenced here: cultured PBMCs, sampled from culture after CMV antigen stimulation. The receptors come from a human donor in good health (CMV status not recorded). Some clones in this sample may be carry-over from other donors' samples.

CDR3: CASSPGTGIFSGNTIYF. The CDR3 nucleotides are TGTGCCAGCTCACCCGGGACAGGGATCTTCTCTGGAAACACCATATATTTT. V usage is TRBV18 and J usage is TRBJ1-3; 9 bases are shared with TRBD1. This CDR3 has 17 amino acids. CDR1 KGHSH and CDR2 LQKENI come from the germline V gene. With 3 bases clipped from V and 0 bases from J, the junction kept 6 bases outside the gene matches. Combining the CDR3 with reference TRBV18 and TRBJ1-3 gives the whole variable domain NAGVMQNPRHLVRRRGQEARLRCSPMKGHSHVYWYRQLPEEGLKFMVYLQKENIIDESGMPKERFSAEFPKEGPSILRIQQVVRGDSAAYFCASSPGTGIFSGNTIYFGEGSWLTVV.

This clonotype appeared a few times. V and J are TRBV11-2 and TRBJ2-1; a weak D match, TRBD2 (6 bases). Germline V lookup: CDR1 SGHAT, CDR2 FQNNGV. The CDR3 runs to 18 residues. V was pared by 1 base and J by 7 bases, with 23 bases between. The CDR3 region is CASSLGLSGGTTENEQFF. As DNA, the CDR3 is TGTGCCAGCAGCTTAGGCCTTAGCGGCGGGACGACTGAGAATGAGCAGTTCTTC.

CDR3 in DNA: TGCGCCAGCAGCCAAGGCGTGGGACCCCAAGACGTCCTGACTTTC. Protein product: CASSQGVGPQDVLTF. V is TRBV4-1 and J is TRBJ2-6; D tentatively fits TRBD1 or TRBD2 (5 bases each). The V gene lost 1 base and the J gene lost 11 bases, with 15 bases spanning the gap. The CDR3 runs to 15 residues. CDR1 MGHRA and CDR2 YSYEKL come from the germline V gene.

The chain recombines TRBV6-6 with TRBJ2-4, with TRBD1 as a possible D gene (6 bases). Germline CDR1 reads MNHNY; CDR2 reads SVGAGI (reference sequence). V was shortened by 6 bases and J by 8 bases, with 11 bases between the two germline ends. The CDR3 length is 12 residues. The CDR3 bases are TGTGCCAGCAGGGACAGTTTAGACATTCAGTACTTC. It codes for CASRDSLDIQYF.

This clonotype was detected only a few times. The chain uses TRBV6-2 or TRBV6-3 and TRBJ2-2, with a weak D call TRBD2 (5 bases). The V gene's germline CDR1 is MNHEY and CDR2 SVGEGT. V dropped 7 bases and J dropped 6 bases, with 18 bases sitting between them. This CDR3 spans 15 amino acids. The chain's CDR3 is CASTPFGERSGELFF. DNA for the CDR3: TGTGCCAGCACTCCTTTTGGGGAGAGATCCGGGGAGCTGTTTTTT.

The chain couples TRBV5-1 to TRBJ2-3; 7 bases align to TRBD2. After removal of 0 bases from V and 4 bases from J, the junction contained 11 bases not matched to a gene. The CDR3 has 17 residues. The germline CDR1 and CDR2 sequences are SGHRS and YFSETQ. The DNA for the CDR3 is TGCGCCAGCAGCTTGGCATCTACTAGCGAGGGCCCAGATACGCAGTATTTT. Residues: CASSLASTSEGPDTQYF.

This clonotype has more than one count but fewer than ten. The genes are TRBV20-1 and TRBJ2-5; 8 bases map to TRBD2. CDR3 length equals 16 residues. Germline loops: CDR1 DFQATT, CDR2 SNEGSKA (reference sequence). V was clipped by 3 bases and J by 5 bases; unmatched bases: 14. The CDR3 DNA sequence: TGCAGTGCTAGCCCCTCGGGAGCGGGAGATAGGGAGACCCAGTACTTC. It encodes CSASPSGAGDRETQYF.

This clonotype has ten or more counts. The J gene is TRBJ2-6, the V gene TRBV28; D possibly corresponds to TRBD1 (7 bases). V lost 3 bases and J lost 4, with 10 bases in between. CDR3 length equals 15 residues. Germline V gene data show CDR1 as MDHEN and CDR2 as SYDVKM. The CDR3 region is CASSFRGRGANVLTF. For the CDR3, the DNA is TGTGCCAGCAGTTTCAGGGGGAGGGGGGCCAACGTCCTGACTTTC.

The chain links TRBV15 to TRBJ2-3, with a tentative D call TRBD2 (6 bases). This CDR3 is 16 amino acids long. V lost 8 bases and J 1 base, leaving 19 bases between the germline ends. The germline gives CDR1 LNHNV, CDR2 YYDKDF (reference sequence). The CDR3 protein is CATSGPIGRGTDTQYF. DNA for the CDR3: TGTGCCACCTCCGGACCCATCGGGAGAGGCACAGATACGCAGTATTTT.

The V gene is TRBV10-1, the J gene TRBJ2-1; TRBD2 matches 11 bases. Germline CDR1 is WNHNN and CDR2 is SYGVQD (reference sequence). The CDR3 extends over 13 amino acids. Trimming at V came to 8 bases and at J to 6 bases, leaving 3 bases not matched to a gene. As DNA, the CDR3 is TGCGCCAGCGGGACTAGCGGAGGCAATGAGCAGTTCTTC. Encoded protein: CASGTSGGNEQFF.

This clonotype was detected ten times or more. The chain has TRBV7-2 and TRBJ2-6; no clear D. Germline CDR1 and CDR2: SGHTA and FQGNSA. There are 18 residues in the CDR3. V was cut by 5 bases and J by 0 bases, with 17 bases left in between. CDR3 in amino acids: CASSQRRISHSGANVLTF. DNA for the CDR3: TGTGCCAGCAGCCAGAGACGGATCAGTCACTCTGGGGCCAACGTCCTGACTTTC.

This chain connects TRBV7-9 to TRBJ2-7; 7 bases are shared with TRBD1. This CDR3 is built from 17 residues. V was clipped by 5 bases and J by 0 bases; unmatched bases: 13. The germline gives CDR1 SEHNR, CDR2 FQNEAQ (reference sequence). CDR3 sequence: CASSPGSRGGLSYEQYF. CDR3 coding DNA: TGTGCCAGCAGCCCAGGCAGCCGAGGGGGCCTCTCCTACGAGCAGTACTTC.

The V and J genes are TRBV5-1 and TRBJ2-5, with D possibly called TRBD1 or TRBD2 (5 bases each). CDR3 length equals 15 residues. The V gene lost 0 bases and the J gene lost 2 bases, with 11 bases spanning the gap. Germline CDR1 SGHRS, CDR2 YFSETQ. The CDR3 sequence: CASSLARDPQETQYF. CDR3 sequence (DNA): TGCGCCAGCAGCTTGGCCAGGGACCCTCAAGAGACCCAGTACTTC.

This clonotype has a handful of counts. V is TRBV19 and J is TRBJ2-2; TRBD2 is a possible D gene (5 bases). CDR1 and CDR2 from the germline V gene are LNHDA and SQIVND (reference sequence). The CDR3 consists of 13 residues. The V gene lost 8 bases and the J gene lost 4 bases, with 11 bases spanning the gap. The CDR3 protein is CASVMGSTGELFF. CDR3 DNA sequence: TGTGCCAGTGTGATGGGGAGCACCGGGGAGCTGTTTTTT.

This clonotype came up a few times. This chain uses TRBV19 with TRBJ1-1; tentatively, D is TRBD1 (6 bases). This CDR3 contains 15 residues. CDR1 is LNHDA, CDR2 SQIVND, per germline (reference sequence). Trimming removed 7 bases from V and 1 base from J, with 16 bases in between. The CDR3 spells CASKGRGTTNTEAFF. The DNA of the CDR3 is TGTGCCAGTAAGGGCAGGGGTACTACGAACACTGAAGCTTTCTTT.

The J gene is TRBJ1-2, the V gene TRBV7-9, with unresolved D. The CDR3 extends over 16 amino acids. Trimming removed 2 bases at V and 4 bases at J, with 17 bases between. Germline V gene lookup returns CDR1 SEHNR and CDR2 FQNEAQ (reference sequence). CDR3 sequence: CASSLPYPDLFYGYTF. The CDR3 nucleotides are TGTGCCAGCAGCTTACCCTATCCGGACCTTTTCTATGGCTACACCTTC.

The table lists this clonotype with many counts. The chain combines TRBV5-5 with TRBJ2-5; TRBD2 matches at 7 bases. The V gene's germline CDR1 is SGHKS and CDR2 YYEKEE (reference sequence). V lost 5 bases to trimming and J lost 7 bases; unmatched junction nucleotides: 14. The CDR3 sequence is 15 residues long. CDR3 region: CASRSAGTTGGTQYF. Here the CDR3 DNA reads TGTGCCAGCAGATCCGCCGGGACTACGGGAGGGACCCAGTACTTC.

The chain employs TRBV3-1 and TRBJ2-7; possible D gene TRBD1, 6 bases. The CDR3 is 15 residues long. CDR1 and CDR2 from the germline V gene are LGHDT and YNNKEL (reference sequence). The germline V and J ends were trimmed by 3 bases and 9 bases, with 21 bases remaining between them. Here the CDR3 reads CASSQEVGAQWPQYF. The DNA of the CDR3 is TGTGCCAGCAGCCAGGAGGTGGGGGCGCAGTGGCCGCAGTACTTC.

Turning to this clonotype: This CDR3 fails to terminate in the conserved phenylalanine or tryptophan, so it likely reflects a read error. The rearrangement links TRBV28 to TRBJ1-3, with a tentative D call TRBD1 (5 bases). Germline loops: CDR1 MDHEN, CDR2 SYDVKM. The V gene lost 5 bases and the J gene lost 0 bases, with 14 bases spanning the gap. This CDR3 comprises 16 residues. CDR3 DNA sequence: TGTGCCAGCAGTGGACATACAGATATCTCTGGAAACACCATATATTCT. It translates to CASSGHTDISGNTIYS.

The rearrangement links TRBV6-2 or TRBV6-3 to TRBJ1-5; maybe TRBD1 (6 bases). CDR3 length: 14 amino acids. Trimming left V 6 bases short and J 3 bases short, with 12 bases between. Germline-derived CDR1 and CDR2 are MNHEY and SVGEGT. CDR3 sequence (DNA): TGTGCCAGCAGCCTACAGGGATTCAATCAGCCCCAGCATTTT. Amino acid sequence: CASSLQGFNQPQHF.

The V gene is TRBV19, the J gene TRBJ2-2; 8 nucleotides line up with TRBD1. Trimming removed 4 bases from V and 4 bases from J; junction bases left unmatched: 5. Germline V gene lookup returns CDR1 LNHDA and CDR2 SQIVND (reference sequence). The CDR3 has 15 amino acids. The CDR3 bases are TGTGCCAGTAGTAAAGGACAGGGTGTCACCGGGGAGCTGTTTTTT. Translated, it gives CASSKGQGVTGELFF.

This clonotype was detected only a few times. The chain joins TRBV19 to TRBJ2-6; TRBD2 aligns across 8 bases. CDR3 length: 17 amino acids. Trimming cost V 8 bases and J 0 bases; bases outside gene matches: 9. Germline V gene sequence: CDR1 LNHDA, CDR2 SQIVND (reference sequence). The CDR3 coding sequence is TGTGCCAGTCAGGATCATGCGGGAGGCTCTGGGGCCAACGTCCTGACTTTC. Its translation is CASQDHAGGSGANVLTF. Drawing the rest from reference TRBV19 and TRBJ2-6, the complete variable domain is DGGITQSPKYLFRKEGQNVTLSCEQNLNHDAMYWYRQDPGQGLRLIYYSQIVNDFQKGDIAEGYSVSREKKESFPLTVTSAQKNPTAFYLCASQDHAGGSGANVLTFGAGSRLTVL.